A selection of T cell receptor beta chains follows, all from one sample in a study of control samples from healthy donors and cancer patients. Here immunoSEQ multiplex PCR was the method, and the copy in TCRdb shows in-frame clones only, minus some. The data hold around 140,000 clones, with under 90% observed a single time. The sample consisted of PBMCs. These receptors all come from a man in his forties or fifties with head and neck cancer. Both conserved end residues are part of each CDR3. The D gene is left open where the match is weak. Only some rows state a clone size, as once, few, many or a class for expanded clones.

j_call,clone_size,v_call,d_call,cdr3_aa,cdr3_nt
TRBJ1-2,NA,TRBV2,NA,CASSAGGDYGYTF,TGTGCCAGCAGTGCGGGTGGGGACTATGGCTACACCTTC
TRBJ2-1,NA,TRBV28,NA,CASSPLRDRSYNEQFF,TGTGCCAGCAGTCCCCTACGGGACCGCTCCTACAATGAGCAGTTCTTC
TRBJ2-7,NA,TRBV19,NA,CASGPTGISYEQYF,TGTGCCAGTGGGCCGACGGGTATTAGCTACGAGCAGTACTTC
TRBJ2-2,NA,TRBV11-2,NA,CASSSFGVPTGELFF,TGTGCCAGCAGCTCCTTCGGGGTACCTACCGGGGAGCTGTTTTTT
TRBJ1-1,NA,TRBV18,NA,CATTSIPATEAFF,TGTGCCACTACCAGCATACCAGCTACTGAAGCTTTCTTT
TRBJ1-6,NA,TRBV5-1,NA,CASSEWAGESSPLHF,TGCGCCAGCAGCGAGTGGGCAGGGGAGAGTTCACCCCTCCACTTT
TRBJ2-1,NA,TRBV5-1,TRBD2,CASSPPGGTYNEQFF,TGCGCCAGCAGCCCCCCCGGGGGGACCTACAATGAGCAGTTCTTC
TRBJ1-1,NA,TRBV7-9,NA,CASSSRGAAEAFF,TGTGCCAGCAGCTCGAGGGGGGCCGCTGAAGCTTTCTTT
TRBJ2-7,NA,TRBV27,NA,CASSLYGNSYEQYF,TGTGCCAGCAGTTTATACGGAAATTCCTACGAGCAGTACTTC
TRBJ1-1,NA,TRBV28,TRBD1,CASRGTGWTEAFF,TGTGCCAGCCGCGGGACAGGTTGGACTGAAGCTTTCTTT
TRBJ2-3,once,TRBV13,TRBD1,CASSSRDSATDTQYF,TGTGCCAGCAGCTCCCGGGACAGCGCCACAGATACGCAGTATTTT
TRBJ2-7,NA,TRBV2,NA,CASRDLAYEQYF,TGTGCCAGCCGGGACCTAGCCTACGAGCAGTACTTC
TRBJ1-5,NA,TRBV2,NA,CASSEAGQAQPQHF,TGTGCCAGCAGTGAAGCTGGCCAGGCCCAGCCCCAGCATTTT
TRBJ2-3,NA,TRBV18,NA,CASSPAPGLVNTQYF,TGTGCCAGCTCACCCGCACCGGGACTGGTTAATACGCAGTATTTT
TRBJ1-1,NA,TRBV6-6,TRBD1,CASSYLRGLGAEAFF,TGTGCCAGCAGTTACCTCAGGGGGCTAGGGGCTGAAGCTTTCTTT
TRBJ2-1,NA,TRBV5-5,NA,CASSLDRRTYNEQFF,TGTGCCAGCAGCTTGGACAGAAGAACCTACAATGAGCAGTTCTTC
TRBJ1-4,NA,TRBV5-1,TRBD1,CASTRTGGGGEKLFF,TGCGCCAGCACCCGCACAGGGGGCGGTGGCGAAAAACTGTTTTTT
TRBJ2-1,NA,TRBV13,TRBD1,CASSPTLGQGTGEQFF,TGTGCCAGCAGCCCAACCCTAGGACAGGGAACGGGTGAGCAGTTCTTC
TRBJ2-6,NA,TRBV5-5,TRBD1,CASRPGQGAGANVLTF,TGTGCCAGCAGGCCGGGACAGGGGGCCGGAGCCAACGTCCTGACTTTC
TRBJ2-1,NA,TRBV7-9,NA,CASSLLGNNEQFF,TGTGCCAGCAGCTTACTTGGAAACAATGAGCAGTTCTTC
TRBJ1-5,NA,TRBV29-1,NA,CSVEFPGQYNQPQHF,TGCAGCGTTGAATTCCCCGGACAGTACAATCAGCCCCAGCATTTT
TRBJ2-1,NA,TRBV12-5,TRBD2,CASGLPPELAGGGDEQFF,TGTGCTAGTGGTTTGCCCCCGGAACTAGCGGGAGGAGGAGATGAGCAGTTCTTC
TRBJ1-3,NA,TRBV30,TRBD1,CAWSLRDRGNTIYF,TGTGCCTGGAGCCTCCGCGACAGGGGTAACACCATATATTTT
TRBJ2-2,NA,TRBV27,TRBD2,CASSLSLAGGAGELFF,TGTGCCAGCAGTTTATCGTTAGCGGGAGGGGCCGGGGAGCTGTTTTTT
TRBJ1-6,NA,TRBV7-6,TRBD1,CASSLAADRGRSSYNSPLHF,TGTGCCAGCAGCTTAGCGGCGGACAGGGGCCGGAGCTCCTATAATTCACCCCTCCACTTT
TRBJ2-5,NA,TRBV18,NA,CASSDQETQYF,TGTGCCAGCTCAGATCAAGAGACCCAGTACTTC
TRBJ2-1,NA,TRBV5-1,NA,CASKSEALAVVEFF,TGCGCCAGCAAATCGGAAGCACTAGCCGTTGTAGAGTTCTTC
TRBJ2-1,NA,TRBV5-1,TRBD1,CASSLVQSARTGYNEQFF,TGCGCCAGCAGCTTGGTTCAATCCGCCCGGACAGGTTACAATGAGCAGTTCTTC
TRBJ2-3,NA,TRBV7-3,NA,CASSFGTPETDTQYF,TGTGCCAGCAGCTTCGGGACTCCAGAGACAGATACGCAGTATTTT
TRBJ2-1,few,TRBV19,TRBD2,CASSVTSGDYNEQFF,TGTGCCAGTAGTGTAACTAGCGGAGACTACAATGAGCAGTTCTTC
TRBJ2-1,once,TRBV14,NA,CASSVIKQSSYNEQFF,TGTGCCAGCAGCGTAATAAAGCAGAGCTCCTACAATGAGCAGTTCTTC
TRBJ1-1,few,TRBV11-3,NA,CASSLDSRRGEAFF,TGTGCCAGCAGCTTAGATTCTCGCAGGGGTGAAGCTTTCTTT
TRBJ2-5,NA,TRBV19,NA,CASIGNEGETQYF,TGTGCCAGTATAGGGAATGAGGGAGAGACCCAGTACTTC
TRBJ1-6,NA,TRBV6-1,NA,CASSDWSYNSPLHF,TGTGCCAGCAGTGATTGGTCTTATAATTCACCCCTCCACTTT
TRBJ2-7,NA,TRBV11-1,NA,CASSLLGDDYEQYF,TGTGCCAGCAGCTTACTCGGGGACGACTACGAGCAGTACTTC
TRBJ2-7,NA,TRBV10-2,NA,CASSEGGYEQYF,TGCGCCAGCAGTGAAGGCGGCTACGAGCAGTACTTC
TRBJ2-1,NA,TRBV5-1,NA,CASSLGNYEQFF,TGCGCCAGCAGCTTGGGAAACTATGAGCAGTTCTTC
TRBJ1-6,NA,TRBV30,NA,CAWSGQTNSPLHF,TGTGCCTGGAGCGGACAGACCAATTCACCCCTCCACTTT
TRBJ2-1,NA,TRBV18,TRBD2,CASSPLRTSGGSYNEQFF,TGTGCCAGCTCACCTCTCCGGACTAGCGGGGGCTCCTACAATGAGCAGTTCTTC
TRBJ2-7,once,TRBV3-1/TRBV3-2,NA,CASSSSYEQYF,TGTGCCAGCAGCTCCAGCTACGAGCAGTACTTC
TRBJ1-2,NA,TRBV5-1,NA,CASSRGVSNYGYTF,TGCGCCAGCAGCCGGGGGGTTTCAAACTATGGCTACACCTTC
TRBJ1-1,NA,TRBV5-5,NA,CASSLDPLNTEAFF,TGTGCCAGCAGCCTAGACCCTTTGAACACTGAAGCTTTCTTT
TRBJ2-3,NA,TRBV24-1,TRBD2,CATSDPLAEITDTQYF,TGTGCCACCAGTGATCCCCTAGCGGAGATCACAGATACGCAGTATTTT
TRBJ2-5,NA,TRBV6-5,NA,CATTRDPQETQYF,TGTGCCACCACCCGGGACCCCCAAGAGACCCAGTACTTC
TRBJ2-3,NA,TRBV28,TRBD2,CASSPTSGRTDTQYF,TGTGCCAGCAGCCCGACTAGCGGGAGAACAGATACGCAGTATTTT
TRBJ2-5,NA,TRBV2,NA,CASSEAIGRETQYF,TGTGCCAGCAGTGAAGCGATTGGGCGAGAGACCCAGTACTTC
TRBJ2-1,NA,TRBV5-8,NA,CASTPQGGGRDYEQFF,TGTGCCAGCACCCCTCAGGGGGGAGGGCGCGATTATGAGCAGTTCTTC